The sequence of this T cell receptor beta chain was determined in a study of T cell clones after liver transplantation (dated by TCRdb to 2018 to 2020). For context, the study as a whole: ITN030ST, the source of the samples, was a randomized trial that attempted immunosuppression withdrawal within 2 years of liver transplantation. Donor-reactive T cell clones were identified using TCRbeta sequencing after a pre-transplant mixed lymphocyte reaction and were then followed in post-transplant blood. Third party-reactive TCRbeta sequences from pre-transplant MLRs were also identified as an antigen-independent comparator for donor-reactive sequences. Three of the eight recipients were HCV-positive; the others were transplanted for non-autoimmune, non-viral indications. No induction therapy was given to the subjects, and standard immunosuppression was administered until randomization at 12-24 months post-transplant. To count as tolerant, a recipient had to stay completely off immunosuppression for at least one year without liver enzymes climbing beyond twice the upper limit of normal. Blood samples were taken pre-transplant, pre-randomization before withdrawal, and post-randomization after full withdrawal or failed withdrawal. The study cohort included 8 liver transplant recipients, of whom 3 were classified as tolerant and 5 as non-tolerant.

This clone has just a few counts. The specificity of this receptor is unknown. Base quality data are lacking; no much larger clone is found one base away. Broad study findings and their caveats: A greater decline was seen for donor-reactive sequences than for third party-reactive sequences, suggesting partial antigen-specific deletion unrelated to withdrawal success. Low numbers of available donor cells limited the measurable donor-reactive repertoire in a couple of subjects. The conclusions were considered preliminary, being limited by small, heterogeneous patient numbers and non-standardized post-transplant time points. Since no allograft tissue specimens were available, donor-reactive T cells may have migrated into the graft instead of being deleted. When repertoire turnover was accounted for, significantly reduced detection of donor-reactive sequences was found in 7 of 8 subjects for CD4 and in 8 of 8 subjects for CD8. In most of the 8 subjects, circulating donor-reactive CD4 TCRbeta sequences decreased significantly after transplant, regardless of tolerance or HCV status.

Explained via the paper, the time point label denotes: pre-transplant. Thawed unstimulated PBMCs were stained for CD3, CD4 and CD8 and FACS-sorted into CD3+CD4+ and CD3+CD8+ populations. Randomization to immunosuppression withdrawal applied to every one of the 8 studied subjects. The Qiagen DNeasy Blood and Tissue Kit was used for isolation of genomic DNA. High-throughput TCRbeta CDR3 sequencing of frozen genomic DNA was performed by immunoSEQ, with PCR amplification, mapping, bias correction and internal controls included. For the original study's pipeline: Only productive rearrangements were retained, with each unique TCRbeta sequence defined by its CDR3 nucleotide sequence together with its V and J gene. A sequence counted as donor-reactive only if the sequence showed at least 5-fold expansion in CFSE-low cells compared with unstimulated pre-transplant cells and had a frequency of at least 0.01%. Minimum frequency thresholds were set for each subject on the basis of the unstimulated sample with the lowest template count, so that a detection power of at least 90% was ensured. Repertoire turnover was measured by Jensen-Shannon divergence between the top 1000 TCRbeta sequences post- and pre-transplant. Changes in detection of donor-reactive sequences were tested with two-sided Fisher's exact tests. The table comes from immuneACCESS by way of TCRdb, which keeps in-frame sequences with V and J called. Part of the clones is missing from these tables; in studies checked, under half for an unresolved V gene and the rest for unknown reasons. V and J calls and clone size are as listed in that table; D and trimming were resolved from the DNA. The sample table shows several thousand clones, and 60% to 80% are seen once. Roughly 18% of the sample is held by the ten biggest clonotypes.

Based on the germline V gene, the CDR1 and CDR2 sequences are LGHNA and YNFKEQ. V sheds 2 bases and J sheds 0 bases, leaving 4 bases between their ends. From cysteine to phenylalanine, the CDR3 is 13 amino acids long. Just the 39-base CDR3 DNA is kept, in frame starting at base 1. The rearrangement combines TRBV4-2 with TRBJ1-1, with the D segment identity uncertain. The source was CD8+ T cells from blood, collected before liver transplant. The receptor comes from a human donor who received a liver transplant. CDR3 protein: CASSQQLNTEAFF. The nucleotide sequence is TGTGCCAGCAGCCAACAGTTGAACACTGAAGCTTTCTTT.